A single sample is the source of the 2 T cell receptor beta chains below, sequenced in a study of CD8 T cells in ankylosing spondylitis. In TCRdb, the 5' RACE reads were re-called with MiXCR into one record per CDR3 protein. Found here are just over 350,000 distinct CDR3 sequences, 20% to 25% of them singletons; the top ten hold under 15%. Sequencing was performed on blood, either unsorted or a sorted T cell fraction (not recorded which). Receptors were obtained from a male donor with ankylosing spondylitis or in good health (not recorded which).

In nucleotides, the CDR3 is TGTGCCAGCAGCCCAAGGATTTCGGGACGTGGAGATACGCAGTATTTT. Translating gives CASSPRISGRGDTQYF. The chain employs TRBV11-1 and TRBJ2-3; D possibly uses TRBD1 or TRBD2 (5 bases each). There are 16 residues in the CDR3. The germline V and J ends were trimmed by 5 bases and 5 bases, with 20 bases remaining between them. The germline CDR1 and CDR2 sequences are SGHAT and FQDESV (reference sequence).

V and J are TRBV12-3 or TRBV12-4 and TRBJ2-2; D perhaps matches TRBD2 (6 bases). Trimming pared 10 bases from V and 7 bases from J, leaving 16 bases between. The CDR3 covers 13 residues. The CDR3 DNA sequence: TGTGCCACCGCCGGGGGTTTAGGCGGGGAGCTGTTTTTT. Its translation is CATAGGLGGELFF.